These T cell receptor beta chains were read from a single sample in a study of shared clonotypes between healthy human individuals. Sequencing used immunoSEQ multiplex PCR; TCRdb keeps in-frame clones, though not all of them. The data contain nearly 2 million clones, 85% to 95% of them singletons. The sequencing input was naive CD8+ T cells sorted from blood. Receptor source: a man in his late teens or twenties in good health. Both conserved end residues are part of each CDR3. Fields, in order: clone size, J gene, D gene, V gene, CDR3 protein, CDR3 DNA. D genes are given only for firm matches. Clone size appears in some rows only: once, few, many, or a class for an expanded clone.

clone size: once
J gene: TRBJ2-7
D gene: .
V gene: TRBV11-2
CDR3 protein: CASSLVGDLSSYEQYF
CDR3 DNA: TGTGCCAGCAGCTTAGTTGGGGACCTTAGCTCCTACGAGCAGTACTTC

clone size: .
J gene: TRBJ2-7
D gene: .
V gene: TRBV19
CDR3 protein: CASQFQAASSYEQYF
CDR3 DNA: TGTGCCAGCCAGTTTCAAGCTGCCTCCTCCTACGAGCAGTACTTC

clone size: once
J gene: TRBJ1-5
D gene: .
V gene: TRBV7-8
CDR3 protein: CASSLYEAAYSNQPQHF
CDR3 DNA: TGTGCCAGCAGCTTATACGAGGCAGCTTATAGCAATCAGCCCCAGCATTTT

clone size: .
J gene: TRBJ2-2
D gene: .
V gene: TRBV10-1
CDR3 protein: CASSELRTANTGELFF
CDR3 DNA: TGCGCCAGCAGTGAGTTGCGGACAGCGAACACCGGGGAGCTGTTTTTT

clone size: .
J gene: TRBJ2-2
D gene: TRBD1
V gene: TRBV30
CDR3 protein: CAWSMAGTGIVRRTGELFF
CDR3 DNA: TGTGCCTGGAGTATGGCCGGGACAGGGATAGTTAGGCGCACCGGGGAGCTGTTTTTT

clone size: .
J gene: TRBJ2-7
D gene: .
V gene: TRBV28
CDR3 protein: CASSRGRYYEQYF
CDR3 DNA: TGTGCCAGCAGCCGGGGACGTTACTACGAGCAGTACTTC

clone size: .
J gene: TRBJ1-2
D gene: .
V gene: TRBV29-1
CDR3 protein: CSVAGGDYGYTF
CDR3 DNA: TGCAGCGTTGCGGGAGGGGACTATGGCTACACCTTC

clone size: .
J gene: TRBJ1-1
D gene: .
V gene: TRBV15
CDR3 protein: CATSRRPNPIVGRGNTEAFF
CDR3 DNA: TGTGCCACCAGCAGACGCCCTAATCCGATAGTGGGGAGAGGGAACACTGAAGCTTTCTTT

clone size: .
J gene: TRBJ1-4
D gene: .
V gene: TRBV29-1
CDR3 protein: CSAGDLGGLNEKLFF
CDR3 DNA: TGCAGCGCCGGAGATCTGGGAGGGTTGAATGAAAAACTGTTTTTT

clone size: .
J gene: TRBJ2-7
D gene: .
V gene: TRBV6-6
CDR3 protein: CASKGYEQYF
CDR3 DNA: TGTGCCAGCAAGGGATACGAGCAGTACTTC

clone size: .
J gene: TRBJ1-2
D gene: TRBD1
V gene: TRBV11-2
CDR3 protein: CASSLAMGDRKYGYTF
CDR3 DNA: TGTGCCAGCAGCTTAGCCATGGGGGACAGGAAATATGGCTACACCTTC

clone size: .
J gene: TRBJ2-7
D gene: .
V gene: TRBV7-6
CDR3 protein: CASSLGRTYEQYF
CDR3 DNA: TGTGCCAGCAGCTTAGGTCGGACATACGAGCAGTACTTC

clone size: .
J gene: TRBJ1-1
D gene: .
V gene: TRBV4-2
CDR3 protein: CASSQPGEGTEAFF
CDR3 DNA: TGTGCCAGCAGCCAGCCCGGGGAGGGCACTGAAGCTTTCTTT

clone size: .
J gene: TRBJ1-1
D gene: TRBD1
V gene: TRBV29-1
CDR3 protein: CSVGGQGLQAFF
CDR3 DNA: TGCAGCGTTGGTGGACAGGGGCTCCAAGCTTTCTTT

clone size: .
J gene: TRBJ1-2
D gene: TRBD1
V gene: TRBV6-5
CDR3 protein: CASSGTGEHYGYTF
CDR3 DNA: TGTGCCAGCAGTGGGACAGGGGAACACTATGGCTACACCTTC